This T cell receptor (beta chain) appears in the sequencing data of a study of beta chain features in type 1 diabetes. Looking at the study overall: Some 110,000,000 sorted cells were examined across all samples. Study-level results: Among all four CD4+ subsets, Type 1 diabetes patients had TCRB CDR3s that were moderately but significantly shorter. More deletions and fewer insertions at VDJ junctions were seen in type 1 diabetes patients.

CDR3 size: 14 residues. The V end was cut by 5 bases, the J end by 2 bases, with 11 bases between. Germline V CDR1 and CDR2: MDHEN, SYDVKM. As for this clone: Its antigen is as yet unknown.

Sequenced material consisted of expressed TCRB transcripts (all of the isolated RNA was reverse transcribed). Only in-frame clones appear in the TCRdb table, and some are missing; sequencing was by immunoSEQ multiplex PCR. Here the sample spans about 160,000 clones, 8% to 8.5% being singletons. This chain connects TRBV28 to TRBJ2-3; a possible D gene is TRBD1 (7 bases). The sequence derives from a woman younger than 30 with type 1 diabetes. The sequencing sample was made of central memory CD4+ T cells from blood. The CDR3 DNA follows: TGTGCCAGCAGTCTCAGGGGGGTCACAGATACGCAGTATTTT. This encodes CASSLRGVTDTQYF.